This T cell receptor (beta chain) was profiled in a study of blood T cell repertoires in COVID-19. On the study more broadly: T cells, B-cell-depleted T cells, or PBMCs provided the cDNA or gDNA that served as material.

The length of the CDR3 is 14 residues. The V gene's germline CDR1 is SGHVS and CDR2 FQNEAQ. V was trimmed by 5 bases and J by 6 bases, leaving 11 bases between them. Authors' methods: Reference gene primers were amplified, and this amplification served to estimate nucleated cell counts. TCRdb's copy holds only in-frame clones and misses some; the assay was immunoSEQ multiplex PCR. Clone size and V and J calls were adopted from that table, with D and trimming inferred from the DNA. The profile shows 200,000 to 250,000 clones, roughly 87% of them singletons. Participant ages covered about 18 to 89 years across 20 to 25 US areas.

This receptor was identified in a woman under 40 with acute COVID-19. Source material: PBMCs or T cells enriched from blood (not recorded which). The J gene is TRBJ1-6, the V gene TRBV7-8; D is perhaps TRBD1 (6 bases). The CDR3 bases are TGTGCCAGCAGCCAAATAGGGGGTAATTCACCCCTCCACTTT. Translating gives CASSQIGGNSPLHF.